This TCR beta chain was captured in a study of blood T cell repertoires in COVID-19. Study summary: The analysed material was cDNA or gDNA that came from T cells, B-cell-depleted T cells, or PBMCs.

Using immunoSEQ multiplex PCR, the repertoire was profiled, and TCRdb retains in-frame clones only, with some absent. This sample has around 210,000 clones; about 82% occur once, and the top ten carry roughly 5%. The sequencing sample was made of peripheral blood. The TCR comes from a man in his forties or fifties with COVID-19, enrolled during active disease.

Here the CDR3 DNA reads TGTGCCAGCACAGACAGGGTTAGCTATGGCTACACCTTC. This encodes CASTDRVSYGYTF. V gene TRBV12-3 or TRBV12-4 combines with J gene TRBJ1-2, with 7 bases that match TRBD1. The CDR3 is made up of 13 amino acids. V was clipped by 7 bases and J by 4 bases; unmatched bases: 6.